This TCR beta chain originates from a study of cytomegalovirus exposure and HLA in healthy donors. Study-wide results and caveats: V segments that were indistinguishable, TRBV6-2 and TRBV6-3 among them, were omitted from analysis. Later analysis identified several of the most significant clusters that appeared linked to common viral pathogens.

PCR amplification relied on 60 Vbeta primers (plus 13 Jbeta primers). The data were produced by immunoSEQ multiplex PCR, yet TCRdb's version contains in-frame clones alone and is incomplete. This repertoire includes approximately 77,000 clones. Note on this clone: As yet, its antigen is unknown.

Germline CDR1 reads SGHTA; CDR2 reads FQGTGA. The ends lost 5 bases at V and 3 bases at J; junction bases unmatched: 5. CDR3 length: 15 amino acids. The sequencing input was PBMCs. V usage is TRBV7-3 and J usage is TRBJ2-3; 10 positions match TRBD2. The clonotype originates from a man younger than 45 in good health and CMV-seronegative. CDR3 DNA: TGTGCCAGCAGCCCTAGCGGGGGTTGGACAGATACGCAGTATTTT. Amino acid sequence: CASSPSGGWTDTQYF. Using reference TRBV7-3 and TRBJ2-3 for the parts outside the CDR3, the full variable domain is GAGVSQTPSNKVTEKGKYVELRCDPISGHTALYWYRQSLGQGPEFLIYFQGTGAADDSGLPNDRFFAVRPEGSVSTLKIQRTERGDSAVYLCASSPSGGWTDTQYFGPGTRLTVL.